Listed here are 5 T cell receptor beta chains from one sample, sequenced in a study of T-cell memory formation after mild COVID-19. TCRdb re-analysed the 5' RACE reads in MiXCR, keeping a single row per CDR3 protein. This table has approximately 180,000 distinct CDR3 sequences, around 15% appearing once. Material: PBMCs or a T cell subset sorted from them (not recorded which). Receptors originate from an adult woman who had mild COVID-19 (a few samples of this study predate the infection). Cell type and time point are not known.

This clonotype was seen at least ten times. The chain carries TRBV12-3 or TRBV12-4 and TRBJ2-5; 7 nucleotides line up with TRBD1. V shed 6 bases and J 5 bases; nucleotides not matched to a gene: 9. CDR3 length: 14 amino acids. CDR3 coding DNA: TGTGCCAGCAGCCCAACAGGGGTGGTGGAGACCCAGTACTTC. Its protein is CASSPTGVVETQYF.

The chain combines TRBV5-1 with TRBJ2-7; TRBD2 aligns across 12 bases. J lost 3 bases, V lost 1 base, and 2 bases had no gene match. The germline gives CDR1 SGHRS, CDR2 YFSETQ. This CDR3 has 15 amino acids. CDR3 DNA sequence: TGCGCCAGCAGCTTGATGACTAGCGGGGGCTACGAGCAGTACTTC. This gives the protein CASSLMTSGGYEQYF.

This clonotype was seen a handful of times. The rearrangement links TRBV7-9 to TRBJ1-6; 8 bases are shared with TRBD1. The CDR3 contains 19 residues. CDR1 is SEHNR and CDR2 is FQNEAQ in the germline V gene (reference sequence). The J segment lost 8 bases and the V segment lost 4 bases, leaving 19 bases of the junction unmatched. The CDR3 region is CASSSDRAYANRVYSPLHF. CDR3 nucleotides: TGTGCCAGCAGCTCGGACAGGGCATACGCCAACCGGGTATATTCACCCCTCCACTTT.

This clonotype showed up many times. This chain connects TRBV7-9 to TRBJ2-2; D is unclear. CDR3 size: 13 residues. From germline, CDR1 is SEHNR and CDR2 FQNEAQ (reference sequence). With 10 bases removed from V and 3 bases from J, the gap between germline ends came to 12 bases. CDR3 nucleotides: TGTGCCACCCCGCCGGGTTACACCGGGGAGCTGTTTTTT. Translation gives CATPPGYTGELFF.

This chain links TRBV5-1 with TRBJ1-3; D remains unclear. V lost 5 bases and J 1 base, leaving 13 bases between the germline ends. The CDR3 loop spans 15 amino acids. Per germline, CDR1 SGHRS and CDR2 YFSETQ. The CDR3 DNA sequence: TGCGCCAGCAGTCTGGACGGAAATTCTGGAAACACCATATATTTT. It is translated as CASSLDGNSGNTIYF.